What follows are 16 T cell receptor beta chains derived from one specimen sequenced in a study of T-cell memory formation after mild COVID-19. MiXCR, applied by TCRdb to the 5' RACE reads, yields one record per CDR3 protein. The table has about 260,000 distinct CDR3 sequences, 7.5% to 9.5% seen once; the top ten hold roughly 23%. Input material: PBMCs or a T cell subset sorted from them (not recorded which). Receptors were obtained from a man in his late teens or twenties who had mild COVID-19 (a few samples of this study predate the infection). Cell type and time point are not known.

This clonotype appeared a few times. The chain uses TRBV4-1 and TRBJ1-3, with D uncertain. Germline V gene sequence: CDR1 MGHRA, CDR2 YSYEKL. V dropped 1 base and J dropped 0 bases, with 7 bases sitting between them. The CDR3 runs to 15 residues. This CDR3 is CASSQVRSSGNTIYF. The CDR3 bases are TGCGCCAGCAGCCAAGTCCGGTCCTCTGGAAACACCATATATTTT.

The chain combines TRBV7-3 with TRBJ2-3, with D perhaps matching TRBD1 (6 bases). The germline gives CDR1 SGHTA, CDR2 FQGTGA. Trimming pared 5 bases from V and 0 bases from J, leaving 12 bases between. The CDR3 consists of 15 residues. The CDR3 DNA sequence: TGTGCCAGCAGCCGGTGGGGGCCGAGCACAGATACGCAGTATTTT. Translated: CASSRWGPSTDTQYF.

This clonotype was recorded a few times. The chain links TRBV10-3 to TRBJ2-7; a weak D match, TRBD1 (6 bases). V was pared by 6 bases and J by 4 bases, with 16 bases between. There are 14 residues in the CDR3. Germline-derived CDR1 and CDR2 are ENHRY and SYGVKD. This CDR3 reads CAISEEQGWYEQYF. CDR3 DNA sequence: TGTGCCATCAGCGAAGAACAGGGTTGGTACGAGCAGTACTTC.

This clonotype was detected only a few times. This chain joins TRBV4-2 and TRBJ1-4, with D possibly being TRBD1 (6 bases). The V end was cut by 1 base, the J end by 14 bases, with 11 bases between. CDR1 is LGHNA, CDR2 YNFKEQ, per germline. The CDR3 is made up of 12 amino acids. Written as DNA, the CDR3 is TGTGCCAGCAGCCAAGTAGAGGGGGATCTGTTTTTT. It codes for CASSQVEGDLFF.

The sample holds many counts of this clonotype. This chain connects TRBV6-5 to TRBJ1-2; a weak D match, TRBD1 (5 bases). The CDR3 covers 14 residues. Germline CDR1 reads MNHEY; CDR2 reads SVGAGI. Trimming pared 6 bases from V and 7 bases from J, leaving 18 bases between. The CDR3 spells CASRHRDPKFGYTF. The CDR3 coding sequence is TGTGCCAGCAGGCACCGGGACCCTAAATTTGGCTACACCTTC.

This clonotype was observed a few times. V is TRBV10-3 and J is TRBJ2-3; 10 bases fit TRBD1. The CDR3 is 16 amino acids. V shed 4 bases and J 2 bases; nucleotides not matched to a gene: 6. CDR1 is ENHRY and CDR2 is SYGVKD in the germline V gene. The chain's CDR3 is CAISAPGQGFTDTQYF. CDR3 coding DNA: TGTGCCATCAGTGCGCCGGGACAGGGGTTCACAGATACGCAGTATTTT.

There are a few counts of this clonotype. V usage is TRBV7-9 and J usage is TRBJ1-5; 9 nucleotides agree with TRBD1. Germline loops: CDR1 SEHNR, CDR2 FQNEAQ (reference sequence). CDR3 length equals 14 residues. The junction had 6 bases not matched to a gene; V was cut back by 5 bases and J by 7 bases. The CDR3 DNA reads TGTGCCAGCAGCCCGGACAGGGGAACCCAGCCCCAGCATTTT. This translates into CASSPDRGTQPQHF.

This clonotype was picked up many times. The rearrangement uses TRBV13 and TRBJ1-1; a possible D gene is TRBD1 (5 bases). CDR3 size: 13 residues. Per germline, CDR1 PRHDT and CDR2 FYEKMQ (reference sequence). Trimming pared 2 bases from V and 6 bases from J, leaving 10 bases between. The CDR3 DNA sequence: TGTGCCAGCAGCTTACTTGGGGCAGCTGAAGCTTTCTTT. It is translated as CASSLLGAAEAFF.

This clonotype was counted only a few times. The chain uses TRBV19 and TRBJ2-7; 7 bases line up with TRBD1. The CDR3 contains 13 residues. Trimming cost V 6 bases and J 4 bases; bases outside gene matches: 6. Germline V gives CDR1 LNHDA, CDR2 SQIVND (reference sequence). Here the CDR3 reads CASSRDSIYEQYF. DNA of the CDR3: TGTGCCAGTAGCCGGGACAGTATTTACGAGCAGTACTTC. Supplemented by reference TRBV19 and TRBJ2-7, the full variable domain reads DGGITQSPKYLFRKEGQNVTLSCEQNLNHDAMYWYRQDPGQGLRLIYYSQIVNDFQKGDIAEGYSVSREKKESFPLTVTSAQKNPTAFYLCASSRDSIYEQYFGPGTRLTVT.

The table lists this clonotype with a few counts. This rearrangement joins TRBV10-3 to TRBJ2-5; TRBD2 agrees at 10 bases. The CDR3 has 15 residues. Per the germline V gene, CDR1 is ENHRY and CDR2 is SYGVKD. V was clipped by 6 bases and J by 2 bases; unmatched bases: 6. In nucleotides, the CDR3 is TGTGCCATCAGAAGCAGCGGGGGGGATCAAGAGACCCAGTACTTC. It codes for CAIRSSGGDQETQYF.

The rearrangement uses TRBV5-6 and TRBJ1-2; the D is unclear. The CDR3 contains 12 residues. Trimming left V 4 bases short and J 8 bases short, with 12 bases between. Per germline, CDR1 SGHDT and CDR2 YYEEEE. The CDR3 reads CASSVGGWGYTF. The DNA for the CDR3 is TGTGCCAGCAGCGTAGGTGGTTGGGGCTACACCTTC.

In its sample, this clonotype was seen many times. The rearrangement links TRBV4-3 to TRBJ2-1, with 10 bases that match TRBD2. CDR3 length equals 16 residues. CDR1 and CDR2 (germline): LGHNA, YSLEER. After removal of 0 bases from V and 4 bases from J, the junction contained 3 bases not matched to a gene. The CDR3 region has the DNA TGCGCCAGCAGCCAAGAGAGTAGCGGGGGGTACAATGAGCAGTTCTTC. It is translated as CASSQESSGGYNEQFF.

The V and J genes are TRBV5-1 and TRBJ2-5; 8 positions agree with TRBD1. In germline, CDR1 is SGHRS, CDR2 YFSETQ. This CDR3 region has 15 residues. With 4 bases clipped from V and 2 bases from J, the junction kept 7 bases outside the gene matches. The CDR3, as DNA: TGCGCCAGCAGCGGAGGGACAGGAGGGCAAGAGACCCAGTACTTC. Protein sequence: CASSGGTGGQETQYF.

This clonotype was seen at least ten times. J is TRBJ2-1 and V is TRBV7-9; no clear D gene. V was shortened by 1 base and J by 8 bases, with 9 bases between the two germline ends. CDR3 length: 13 residues. CDR1 and CDR2 (germline): SEHNR, FQNEAQ (reference sequence). The CDR3 sequence: CASSLGGEHEQFF. CDR3 DNA: TGTGCCAGCAGCTTAGGTGGGGAACATGAGCAGTTCTTC.

This clonotype has at least ten counts. The V and J genes are TRBV10-3 and TRBJ2-3; D could derive from TRBD1 or TRBD2 (6 bases each). V shed 3 bases and J shed 5 bases, with 21 bases lying between them. CDR3 length equals 17 residues. Germline loops: CDR1 ENHRY, CDR2 SYGVKD. The CDR3 region has the DNA TGTGCCATCAGTGATCCCTTACGGGGGCCCATCGGAGATACGCAGTATTTT. It specifies CAISDPLRGPIGDTQYF.

This sequence joins TRBV12-3 or TRBV12-4 and TRBJ2-1, with 10 bases fitting TRBD1. V lost 2 bases, J lost 6 bases, and 4 bases stayed unmatched. CDR3 length equals 15 residues. CDR3 coding DNA: TGTGCCAGCAGTTTACGGACAGGGGGACGCAATGAGCAGTTCTTC. Translating it yields CASSLRTGGRNEQFF.